This is a list of T cell receptor beta chains from one sample in a study of T cell repertoires in cytomegalovirus infection. TCRdb recomputed calls from the reads with MiXCR, one row per CDR3 protein. The sample holds about 890,000 distinct CDR3 sequences; approximately 31% are singletons and the top ten take roughly 13%. Which antigens these TCRs recognize remains unknown. Sequences were derived from cultured CD8+ T cells from PBMCs, sampled from culture after CMV antigen stimulation. Receptors originate from a human donor in good health (CMV status not recorded). Some clones in this sample may be carry-over from other donors' samples. CDR3s include the opening cysteine and the closing phenylalanine or tryptophan. A D gene is named only where the DNA matches it firmly. The size of a clone is reported for some rows only, either as once, few or many, or as a class for expanded clones.

d_gene	v_gene	abundance	j_gene	CDR3nt	CDR3aa
.	TRBV7-6	few	TRBJ2-5	TGTGCTAGCAGCAGTGGAAGAGTATATGAGACCCAGTACTTC	CASSSGRVYETQYF
.	TRBV28	few	TRBJ2-3	TGTGCCAGCAGCCCCGGCATAGATACGCAGTATTTT	CASSPGIDTQYF
TRBD1	TRBV7-9	few	TRBJ1-2	TGTGCCAGCAGCTTGGGTACAGGGGGCGGCTATGGCTACACCTTC	CASSLGTGGGYGYTF
.	TRBV7-9	.	TRBJ1-6	TGTGCCAGCAGCTCAAACCAAGGGCCGGTACCCCTCCACTTT	CASSSNQGPVPLHF
TRBD1	TRBV24-1	.	TRBJ2-3	TGTGCCACCAGTGATTTCGACGGACAGGGACCCACAGATACGCAGTATTTT	CATSDFDGQGPTDTQYF
.	TRBV6-4	.	TRBJ2-1	TGTGCCAGCAGTGCCTTCTCCGGGGGCCCCAATGAGCAGTTCTTC	CASSAFSGGPNEQFF
.	TRBV11-2	once	TRBJ2-3	TGTGCCAGCAGCCCAACCTTCGCGGGGTTTATGGATACGCAGTATTTT	CASSPTFAGFMDTQYF
.	TRBV2	few	TRBJ2-3	TGTGCCAGCAGTGATCGGGGGGCCGTAGATACGCAGTATTTT	CASSDRGAVDTQYF
.	TRBV10-3	.	TRBJ1-4	TGTGCCATCAGTGGGGGGGCGCAAGAAAAACTGTTTTTT	CAISGGAQEKLFF
TRBD1	TRBV6-2/TRBV6-3	.	TRBJ2-2	TGTGCCAGCAGTTGGACAGGCTCGACTACCGGGGAGCTGTTTTTT	CASSWTGSTTGELFF
TRBD1	TRBV6-2/TRBV6-3	.	TRBJ1-5	TGTGCCAGCTACGCTCCCGGGACAGGGCTTAATCAGCCCCAGCATTTT	CASYAPGTGLNQPQHF
.	TRBV5-1	.	TRBJ1-1	TGCGCCAGCAGCTTGGAACAGAGGACTGAAGCTTTCTTT	CASSLEQRTEAFF
TRBD2	TRBV7-6	.	TRBJ2-6	TGTGCCAGCGGGGGGGGGGAATCTGGGACCAACGTCCTGACTTTC	CASGGGESGTNVLTF
.	TRBV6-2/TRBV6-3	.	TRBJ1-5	TGTGCCAGCAGTCTTACAGGAGCCCTCAATCAGCCCCAGCATTTT	CASSLTGALNQPQHF
.	TRBV6-1	many	TRBJ2-7	TGTGCCAGCAACGGAGGCACAACATCCTTTAGGAGCTCCTACGAGCAGTACTTC	CASNGGTTSFRSSYEQYF
TRBD1	TRBV5-6	few	TRBJ2-7	TGTGCCAGCAGCAAGGACAGGGTTGAGCAGTACTTC	CASSKDRVEQYF
TRBD1	TRBV10-2	.	TRBJ2-7	TGCGCCAGCCGTGACCGGGACAGCTCCTACGAGCAGTACTTC	CASRDRDSSYEQYF
.	TRBV12-3/TRBV12-4	.	TRBJ1-2	TGTGCCACCCATCTTACCTCGTGGGGAATAGGTGGCTACACCTTC	CATHLTSWGIGGYTF
TRBD1	TRBV7-9	few	TRBJ1-5	TGTGCCAGCAGCTTAGCGAGGACAGGGGAGGAGCCCCAGCATTTT	CASSLARTGEEPQHF
TRBD1	TRBV27	.	TRBJ1-1	TGTGCCAGCGGAACAGGGGTATTCACTGAAGCTTTCTTT	CASGTGVFTEAFF
.	TRBV7-6	many	TRBJ1-3	TGTGCCAGCAGTGGACAAAGAAACACCATATATTTT	CASSGQRNTIYF
.	TRBV19	few	TRBJ2-7	TGTGCCAGTAGTATTGGACCCAGGGCGACCGAGCAGTACTTC	CASSIGPRATEQYF
.	TRBV19	.	TRBJ1-5	TGTGCCAGTAGTACAGACCCCGCCTGGGAGCCCCAGCATTTT	CASSTDPAWEPQHF